Listed here is a single T cell receptor beta chain. The entry originates in a study of blood T cell repertoires in COVID-19. J gave up 0 bases and V 0 bases, and 10 bases lay outside the gene matches. This CDR3 has 19 amino acids. Germline CDR1 is SGHVS and CDR2 is FQNEAQ. TCRdb keeps only in-frame clones here, not all; method: immunoSEQ multiplex PCR. The data contain about 140,000 clones, around nine tenths of them seen just once; the ten biggest clones take up around 5%. The V gene is TRBV7-8, the J gene TRBJ2-4; 8 positions agree with TRBD1. The sequence derives from a human donor in a cohort sampled during active COVID-19. The sequenced sample was peripheral blood. The CDR3 reads CASSLAAPGGLLAKNIQYF. CDR3 bases: TGTGCCAGCAGCTTAGCGGCACCAGGGGGCCTCCTAGCCAAAAACATTCAGTACTTC.